These 21 T cell receptor beta chains originate from one sample sequenced in a study of T cells in Graves' hyperthyroidism and ophthalmopathy. RNA transcripts provided the source from which TCR beta CDR3 regions were amplified. First-round RT-PCR with HTBI primers amplified the TCR CDR3 region. One entry per CDR3 protein, called by TCRdb with MiXCR from the multiplex PCR reads. The table includes about 560,000 distinct CDR3 sequences, approximately 16% detected once. The specimen sequenced was blood. The receptors stem from a woman between 18 and 30 years old with Graves' hyperthyroidism.

This clonotype has ten or more counts. This rearrangement joins TRBV7-2 to TRBJ2-7, with a tentative D call TRBD1 (5 bases). Trimming took 1 base from V and 5 from J, leaving 15 bases between them. The germline gives CDR1 SGHTA, CDR2 FQGNSA. CDR3 length equals 15 residues. The CDR3 nucleotides read TGTGCCAGCAGCTTAGTTCCAGGGTCTCCAAACGAGCAGTACTTC. It translates to CASSLVPGSPNEQYF.

Concerning this clonotype: A much larger clone differs from this one at a single base, so this may be a read error. The chain carries TRBV14 and TRBJ2-2; no reliable D call. Germline V gene data show CDR1 as SGHDN and CDR2 as FVKESK. V was clipped by 1 base and J by 1 base, with 7 bases between them. CDR3 length: 15 amino acids. Written as DNA, the CDR3 is TGTGCCAGCAGCCAAGGCGGATTGAACACCGGGGAGCTGTTTTTT. As protein: CASSQGGLNTGELFF.

The rearrangement joins TRBV13 to TRBJ2-3, with TRBD1 identical over 8 bases. The CDR3 extends over 11 amino acids. J gave up 12 bases and V 5 bases, and 4 bases lay outside the gene matches. In germline, CDR1 is PRHDT, CDR2 FYEKMQ (reference sequence). In DNA form, the CDR3 reads TGTGCCAGCAGCCTGGACAGGGTTCAGTATTTT. This gives the protein CASSLDRVQYF.

The rearrangement uses TRBV6-2 or TRBV6-3 and TRBJ2-1; TRBD2 aligns across 9 bases. CDR1 and CDR2 (germline): MNHEY, SVGEGT. V lost 5 bases to trimming and J lost 7 bases; unmatched junction nucleotides: 12. This CDR3 is 16 amino acids long. The DNA of the CDR3 is TGTGCCAGCAGTCGGAGGGTGGTAGCGGGAGTAAATGAGCAGTTCTTC. It encodes CASSRRVVAGVNEQFF.

The genes are TRBV11-2 and TRBJ2-7; no reliable D call. Germline lookup yields CDR1 SGHAT and CDR2 FQNNGV. Trimming stripped 6 bases from V and 3 bases from J, with 15 bases between. The CDR3 consists of 14 residues. CDR3 sequence: CASRGAKDGYEQYF. For the CDR3, the DNA is TGTGCCAGCAGGGGTGCGAAGGATGGCTACGAGCAGTACTTC. Together with reference TRBV11-2 and TRBJ2-7, the CDR3 gives the full variable domain: EAGVAQSPRYKIIEKRQSVAFWCNPISGHATLYWYQQILGQGPKLLIQFQNNGVVDDSQLPKDRFSAERLKGVDSTLKIQPAKLEDSAVYLCASRGAKDGYEQYFGPGTRLTVT.

The chain recombines TRBV15 with TRBJ2-1; weak D call: TRBD2 (5 bases). This CDR3 comprises 15 residues. Between the trimmed V and J ends, which lost 0 bases and 4 bases, there was a span of 10 bases. Per the germline V gene, CDR1 is LNHNV and CDR2 is YYDKDF (reference sequence). The CDR3 loop is CATSRDLGGYNEQFF. As DNA, the CDR3 is TGTGCCACCAGCAGAGATTTAGGAGGATACAATGAGCAGTTCTTC. Filled out from reference TRBV15 and TRBJ2-1, the complete variable domain reads DAMVIQNPRYQVTQFGKPVTLSCSQTLNHNVMYWYQQKSSQAPKLLFHYYDKDFNNEADTPDNFQSRRPNTSFCFLDIRSPGLGDTAMYLCATSRDLGGYNEQFFGPGTRLTVL.

This clonotype was counted ten times or more. The J gene is TRBJ1-2, the V gene TRBV11-3, with D possibly TRBD1 on 5 matching bases. The V end was cut by 3 bases, the J end by 6 bases, with 14 bases between. The CDR3 length is 14 residues. CDR1 and CDR2 from the germline V gene are SGHNT and YENEEA. This CDR3 is CASSFGHSGHGYTF. CDR3 DNA sequence: TGTGCCAGCAGCTTCGGACACTCGGGTCATGGCTACACCTTC.

This clonotype has a handful of counts. The chain employs TRBV7-9 and TRBJ2-5; 8 nucleotides agree with TRBD1. This CDR3 contains 14 residues. Germline V gene sequence: CDR1 SEHNR, CDR2 FQNEAQ (reference sequence). J gave up 5 bases and V 4 bases, and 6 bases lay outside the gene matches. CDR3 amino acids: CASSSDRGVETQYF. The CDR3, as DNA: TGTGCCAGCAGCTCTGACAGGGGTGTGGAGACCCAGTACTTC.

This clonotype was seen many times. The rearrangement joins TRBV5-1 to TRBJ2-7; the match to TRBD1 covers 8 bases. V lost 3 bases, J lost 0 bases, and 5 bases stayed unmatched. The CDR3 runs to 15 residues. Germline V gene sequence: CDR1 SGHRS, CDR2 YFSETQ. The CDR3 sequence: CASSSGQGSSYEQYF. The DNA of the CDR3 is TGCGCCAGCAGCTCCGGACAGGGAAGCTCCTACGAGCAGTACTTC. The entire variable domain, with the rest obtained from reference TRBV5-1 and TRBJ2-7, is as follows: KAGVTQTPRYLIKTRGQQVTLSCSPISGHRSVSWYQQTPGQGLQFLFEYFSETQRNKGNFPGRFSGRQFSNSRSEMNVSTLELGDSALYLCASSSGQGSSYEQYFGPGTRLTVT.

This clonotype occurred many times. The chain carries TRBV11-1 and TRBJ2-2; 8 bases fit TRBD1. CDR3 size: 17 residues. Trimming cost V 2 bases and J 0 bases; bases outside gene matches: 5. Germline CDR1 reads SGHAT; CDR2 reads FQDESV (reference sequence). The CDR3: CASSLWTGTSNTGELFF. CDR3 nucleotide sequence: TGTGCCAGCAGCTTATGGACAGGGACATCGAACACCGGGGAGCTGTTTTTT.

This clonotype came up a few times. The V call is TRBV19, the J call TRBJ2-1; 11 nucleotides align to TRBD1. The CDR3 spans 15 residues. The V gene's germline CDR1 is LNHDA and CDR2 SQIVND (reference sequence). Losses at the gene ends were 8 bases for V and 7 bases for J; bases not matched to a gene: 10. The CDR3 DNA reads as TGTGCCAGTCGCCCGCCGGGACAGGGGGTTAATGAGCAGTTCTTC. This gives the protein CASRPPGQGVNEQFF.

This clonotype came up a few times. The chain recombines TRBV20-1 with TRBJ1-6, with TRBD1 identical over 9 bases. This CDR3 contains 14 residues. The trim removed 5 bases at V and 10 bases at J, leaving 9 bases unmatched. Germline CDR1 DFQATT, CDR2 SNEGSKA (reference sequence). CDR3 residues: CSASNTGGGSPLHF. The CDR3, as DNA: TGCAGTGCTTCCAATACAGGGGGCGGGTCACCCCTCCACTTT.

This clonotype was picked up a small number of times. The chain carries TRBV5-6 and TRBJ1-1, with D possibly TRBD1 on 6 matching bases. From germline, CDR1 is SGHDT and CDR2 YYEEEE. The CDR3 spans 17 residues. The V and J ends lost 4 bases and 1 base respectively, with 20 bases between them. As DNA, the CDR3 is TGTGCCAGCAGCCCCCCGGGGGCCAGCTCTAGGAACACTGAAGCTTTCTTT. Protein product: CASSPPGASSRNTEAFF.

This clonotype was recorded a few times. J is TRBJ1-6 and V is TRBV28; 8 bases are shared with TRBD1. This CDR3 is built from 15 residues. The germline V gene encodes CDR1 MDHEN and CDR2 SYDVKM. V trimming: 8 bases; J trimming: 11 bases; junction bases outside the gene matches: 14. CDR3 coding DNA: TGTGCCAGCCACAATAGGGGACAGGCCAAACCACCCCTCCACTTT. Protein product: CASHNRGQAKPPLHF.

Ten or more counts support this clonotype. The chain couples TRBV28 to TRBJ2-7; 8 bases are a match to TRBD2. The CDR3 length is 16 residues. Trimming at V came to 1 base and at J to 0 bases, leaving 5 bases not matched to a gene. Looked up from germline, CDR1 is MDHEN and CDR2 is SYDVKM. CDR3 amino acids: CASSLSVAGSSYEQYF. In nucleotides, the CDR3 is TGTGCCAGCAGTTTATCGGTAGCGGGGAGCTCCTACGAGCAGTACTTC.

This clonotype was picked up many times. This chain uses TRBV28 with TRBJ2-7, with D possibly matching TRBD1 (6 bases). Trimming left V 5 bases short and J 5 bases short, with 13 bases between. Germline CDR1 and CDR2: MDHEN and SYDVKM. This CDR3 comprises 13 residues. This CDR3 is CASSTQGSHEQYF. In DNA, the CDR3 is TGTGCCAGCAGTACTCAGGGGTCCCACGAGCAGTACTTC.

This clonotype was seen a few times. The chain is built from TRBV5-1 and TRBJ1-2; 12 nucleotides line up with TRBD1. J was trimmed by 4 bases and V by 1 base; bases with no gene match: 8. Per germline, CDR1 SGHRS and CDR2 YFSETQ. The CDR3 is made up of 17 amino acids. The CDR3: CASSLQGQGAQVYGYTF. Here the CDR3 DNA reads TGCGCCAGCAGCTTGCAGGGACAGGGGGCGCAGGTCTATGGCTACACCTTC.

Only a few counts were recorded for this clonotype. V usage is TRBV19 and J usage is TRBJ2-1; the match to TRBD1 covers 8 bases. This CDR3 spans 17 amino acids. V lost 1 base, J lost 0 bases, and 5 bases stayed unmatched. CDR1 is LNHDA, CDR2 SQIVND, per germline (reference sequence). In DNA form, the CDR3 reads TGTGCCAGTAGTATAGGAGGGCAGGGGGCCTCCTACAATGAGCAGTTCTTC. Translated, it gives CASSIGGQGASYNEQFF.

This clonotype was observed at least ten times. This chain joins TRBV12-3 or TRBV12-4 and TRBJ2-5; 12 bases match TRBD2. The CDR3 is made up of 18 amino acids. The V segment lost 1 base and the J segment 0 bases; nucleotides outside the gene matches: 6. This CDR3 reads CASSLGDGTSGYQETQYF. Written as DNA, the CDR3 is TGTGCCAGCAGTTTAGGTGATGGGACTAGCGGGTACCAAGAGACCCAGTACTTC.

This clonotype has more than one count but fewer than ten. The chain employs TRBV7-9 and TRBJ2-1, with D perhaps TRBD2 (5 bases). The germline V gene encodes CDR1 SEHNR and CDR2 FQNEAQ (reference sequence). CDR3 length: 14 amino acids. Deletions cut 1 base from V and 8 bases from J, with 12 bases between. This chain's CDR3 is CASSLVTASYEQFF. DNA of the CDR3: TGTGCCAGCAGCTTAGTAACGGCTAGCTATGAGCAGTTCTTC.

Many counts were recorded for this clonotype. The V and J genes are TRBV6-6 and TRBJ1-2, with D unclear. Deletions cut 0 bases from V and 4 bases from J, with 12 bases between. The CDR3 extends over 15 amino acids. CDR1 is MNHNY, CDR2 SVGAGI, per germline (reference sequence). The CDR3 nucleotides read TGTGCCAGCAGTTACTCGGGCAGGACGGGCTATGGCTACACCTTC. Translation gives CASSYSGRTGYGYTF.